These 9 T cell receptor beta chains share one sample of origin, sequenced in a study of cytomegalovirus exposure and HLA in healthy donors. PCR amplification relied on 60 Vbeta primers (plus 13 Jbeta primers). Profiling relied on immunoSEQ multiplex PCR, and the TCRdb table lists in-frame clones only, not all of them. The table gives about 35,000 clones; the top ten clones make up 3% to 4% of it. Material: PBMCs. Every receptor here comes from a man in his forties in good health and CMV-seronegative.

As DNA, the CDR3 is TGCGCCAGCAGCCAAGATTGGGAGGGCTACACCTTC. Translated, it gives CASSQDWEGYTF. The chain couples TRBV4-1 to TRBJ1-2; D remains ambiguous. Trimming shortened V by 0 bases and J by 8 bases, and 7 bases separated the two germline ends. The CDR3 totals 12 residues. Germline V gives CDR1 MGHRA, CDR2 YSYEKL.

This sequence joins TRBV9 and TRBJ1-2; D uncertain. The CDR3 contains 15 residues. The germline V gene encodes CDR1 SGDLS and CDR2 YYNGEE. With 0 bases removed from V and 4 bases from J, the gap between germline ends came to 13 bases. CDR3 nucleotide sequence: TGTGCCAGCAGCGTAGAGGCGTGGCAGGTCTATGGCTACACCTTC. It yields the protein CASSVEAWQVYGYTF.

Here the CDR3 reads CASSPTLNQPQHF. The CDR3 nucleotides are TGTGCCAGCAGCCCTACCCTAAATCAGCCCCAGCATTTT. This sequence joins TRBV9 and TRBJ1-5; no clear D gene. The V and J ends lost 4 bases and 4 bases respectively, with 9 bases between them. Germline V CDR1 and CDR2: SGDLS, YYNGEE. This CDR3 is 13 amino acids long.

On this clone: One junction end does not reproduce the germline sequence, and a read error may be involved. The gene calls are TRBV13 and TRBJ2-3, with D perhaps matching TRBD2 (7 bases). This CDR3 spans 17 amino acids. Germline CDR1 and CDR2: PRHDT and FYEKMQ (reference sequence). CDR3 nucleotides: TGTGCCAGCAGCTTAGGCCGCCCTAGGGGGGGACAAGATAAGCAGTATTTT. Translation: CASSLGRPRGGQDKQYF.

This chain joins TRBV7-2 and TRBJ1-2; the match to TRBD1 covers 8 bases. CDR1 SGHTA and CDR2 FQGNSA come from the germline V gene. Trimming cost V 1 base and J 4 bases; bases outside gene matches: 5. The CDR3 consists of 15 residues. The CDR3 DNA sequence: TGTGCCAGCAGCTTAGGGGCAGGGGGCACCTATGGCTACACCTTC. Its translation is CASSLGAGGTYGYTF.

This chain's CDR3 is CASSIPLAGAYEQYF. DNA of the CDR3: TGTGCCAGTAGTATTCCCCTTGCGGGGGCCTACGAGCAGTACTTC. The rearrangement uses TRBV19 and TRBJ2-7; 7 bases align to TRBD2. The CDR3 runs to 15 residues. Germline V gives CDR1 LNHDA, CDR2 SQIVND (reference sequence). V shed 3 bases, J shed 2 bases, and the junction held 7 bases outside the gene matches. Using reference TRBV19 and TRBJ2-7 for the parts outside the CDR3, the full variable domain is DGGITQSPKYLFRKEGQNVTLSCEQNLNHDAMYWYRQDPGQGLRLIYYSQIVNDFQKGDIAEGYSVSREKKESFPLTVTSAQKNPTAFYLCASSIPLAGAYEQYFGPGTRLTVT.

The rearrangement joins TRBV7-2 to TRBJ1-1; D perhaps matches TRBD1 (6 bases). Germline values: CDR1 SGHTA, CDR2 FQGNSA. This CDR3 spans 12 amino acids. V lost 2 bases and J 8 bases, leaving 9 bases between the germline ends. CDR3 coding DNA: TGTGCCAGCAGCTTATGGGGGCTGGAAGCTTTCTTT. Encoded protein: CASSLWGLEAFF.

The V and J genes are TRBV28 and TRBJ1-2; 8 bases align to TRBD1. With 4 bases clipped from V and 8 bases from J, the junction kept 6 bases outside the gene matches. Germline assignment: CDR1 MDHEN and CDR2 SYDVKM. This CDR3 has 13 amino acids. The CDR3 loop is CASSSQGARGYTF. CDR3 coding DNA: TGTGCCAGCAGTTCCCAGGGGGCCAGGGGCTACACCTTC.

Notes on this clone: Other DNA sequences in the same sample also yield this CDR3. The V call is TRBV5-4, the J call TRBJ1-1; D remains ambiguous. CDR1 SGHNT and CDR2 YYREEE come from the germline V gene (reference sequence). The CDR3 runs to 14 residues. The ends were cut back, 0 bases at V and 0 bases at J, with 6 bases in the middle. Here the CDR3 reads CASSLGQMNTEAFF. The CDR3 DNA is TGTGCCAGCAGCTTGGGGCAGATGAACACTGAAGCTTTCTTT.